This paragraph covers one TCR beta chain sequence. The conserved closing phenylalanine or tryptophan is absent in this CDR3, likely reflecting a read error. TCRdb processed the reads anew with MiXCR; each CDR3 protein has one entry. The sample carries fewer than 550,000 distinct CDR3 sequences, roughly a third recorded once. These data belong to a study of T cell repertoires in cytomegalovirus infection. Germline-derived CDR1 and CDR2 are SEHNR and FQNEAQ (reference sequence). This CDR3 has 13 residues. Unmatched junction bases numbered 4, after V lost 4 bases and J lost 8 bases. The source material was PBMCs. V usage is TRBV7-9 and J usage is TRBJ2-2; 7 bases match TRBD1. The receptor was derived from a human donor in good health (CMV status not recorded). Some clones in this sample may be carry-over from other donors' samples. The CDR3 region has the DNA TGTGCCAGCAGCTCAGGGGGTCCGGGGGAGCTGTTTTGT. Translated: CASSSGGPGELFC.